The 31 T cell receptor beta chains presented below share a single source sample, sequenced in a study of blood T cell repertoires in COVID-19 (dated by TCRdb to 2018 to 2020). Receptor amplification or capture employed the immunoSEQ multiplex PCR assay. TCRdb took this table from immuneACCESS and kept in-frame rearrangements with V and J called. Such tables lack part of the clones; where checked against another copy, unresolved V genes explain under half of the gap, and the rest is unexplained. The sample table contains over 200,000 clones; only one count was recorded for around 80% of them. Over 6% of the sample belongs to the ten largest clones. Input material: peripheral blood. The receptors originated from a woman older than 75 with COVID-19, enrolled during active disease.

The gene calls are TRBV5-1 and TRBJ2-1, with 9 bases lining up with TRBD2. Per the germline V gene, CDR1 is SGHRS and CDR2 is YFSETQ. Trimming cost V 0 bases and J 8 bases; bases outside gene matches: 9. This CDR3 comprises 16 residues. CDR3 bases: TGCGCCAGCAGCTTGGAGTCTAGCGGGGTAGGAGATGAGCAGTTCTTC. It codes for CASSLESSGVGDEQFF.

V is TRBV7-3 and J is TRBJ2-7; weak D call: TRBD2 (6 bases). CDR3 length: 13 amino acids. The germline CDR1 and CDR2 sequences are SGHTA and FQGTGA. Trimming cost V 5 bases and J 6 bases, with 14 bases left between them. CDR3 nucleotides: TGTGCCAGCAGCCGGCTTCTGGGGGGCGAGCAGTACTTC. Amino acids: CASSRLLGGEQYF.

The V gene is TRBV27, the J gene TRBJ2-1, with D uncertain. The CDR3 has 15 residues. Germline lookup yields CDR1 MNHEY and CDR2 SMNVEV (reference sequence). Between the trimmed V and J ends, which lost 2 bases and 2 bases, there was a span of 10 bases. The CDR3 nucleotides are TGTGCCAGCAGTTTAAGTCTAAAGCCCTACAATGAGCAGTTCTTC. Protein: CASSLSLKPYNEQFF.

This clone was counted a few times. The chain employs TRBV19 and TRBJ1-5; 11 bases match TRBD1. V dropped 4 bases and J dropped 5; count of bases not matched to a gene: 10. The germline gives CDR1 LNHDA, CDR2 SQIVND (reference sequence). This CDR3 is built from 17 residues. The CDR3 protein is CASSTGQGAFVDQPQHF. The CDR3 region has the DNA TGTGCCAGTAGTACCGGACAGGGGGCTTTTGTGGATCAGCCCCAGCATTTT.

The chain links TRBV2 to TRBJ2-7; 9 bases agree with TRBD2. V shed 6 bases and J 4 bases; nucleotides not matched to a gene: 7. Germline assignment: CDR1 SNHLY and CDR2 FYNNEI. This CDR3 spans 14 amino acids. The CDR3 DNA is TGTGCCAGCAGACCAGCGGGAGGTGGGTACGAGCAGTACTTC. Protein product: CASRPAGGGYEQYF.

The chain employs TRBV3-1 (or the pseudogene TRBV3-2) and TRBJ2-7; TRBD2 aligns across 7 bases. Trimming at V came to 5 bases and at J to 3 bases, leaving 7 bases not matched to a gene. This CDR3 is 14 amino acids long. The germline V gene has CDR1 LGHDT and CDR2 YNNKEL (reference sequence). The DNA for the CDR3 is TGTGCCAGCAGCTTCGGCGGGGGAATCTACGAGCAGTACTTC. It is translated as CASSFGGGIYEQYF.

The chain links TRBV5-1 to TRBJ2-2; 8 positions agree with TRBD1. The CDR3 runs to 15 residues. V dropped 1 base and J dropped 5; count of bases not matched to a gene: 4. Germline-derived CDR1 and CDR2 are SGHRS and YFSETQ. Here the CDR3 DNA reads TGCGCCAGCAGCTTGACGACAGGGGTTACCGGGGAGCTGTTTTTT. This codes for CASSLTTGVTGELFF.

This sequence joins TRBV5-1 and TRBJ2-3; TRBD2 aligns across 10 bases. Germline V CDR1 and CDR2: SGHRS, YFSETQ. The CDR3 spans 17 residues. The junction had 8 bases not matched to a gene; V was cut back by 0 bases and J by 4 bases. The CDR3 loop is CASSLGRLAGAADTQYF. CDR3 nucleotide sequence: TGCGCCAGCAGCTTGGGTAGGCTAGCGGGAGCAGCAGATACGCAGTATTTT.

This clone appeared a single time. The chain is built from TRBV4-2 and TRBJ2-1; 11 nucleotides align to TRBD2. The germline V gene encodes CDR1 LGHNA and CDR2 YNFKEQ. Germline trimming cut 0 bases from V and 7 bases from J; bases unmatched to any gene: 8. The length of the CDR3 is 17 residues. The DNA for the CDR3 is TGTGCCAGCAGCCAAGAGGTATCGCGACTAGCGGGAAATGAGCAGTTCTTC. Protein: CASSQEVSRLAGNEQFF.

The chain recombines TRBV5-3 with TRBJ1-5; TRBD1 agrees at 9 bases. TRBV5-3 has ORF status, its function being uncertain. CDR3 size: 16 residues. The V segment lost 0 bases and the J segment 6 bases; nucleotides outside the gene matches: 7. The DNA of the CDR3 is TGTGCCAGAAGCTTGGATTCAACAGGGGGCTCTCAGCCCCAGCATTTT. This translates into CARSLDSTGGSQPQHF.

The V gene is TRBV5-1, the J gene TRBJ2-3; 10 bases agree with TRBD2. Per the germline V gene, CDR1 is SGHRS and CDR2 is YFSETQ. The CDR3 contains 16 residues. The V segment lost 5 bases and the J segment 4 bases; nucleotides outside the gene matches: 10. CDR3 loop: CASRPLAGAVADTQYF. CDR3 DNA: TGCGCCAGCAGACCCCTAGCGGGGGCGGTCGCAGATACGCAGTATTTT.

The CDR3 is CASSDPPGPKGGNEQFF. CDR3 coding DNA: TGTGCCAGCAGTGACCCCCCGGGACCAAAAGGGGGCAATGAGCAGTTCTTC. The genes are TRBV6-2 or TRBV6-3 and TRBJ2-1; tentatively, D is TRBD1 (6 bases). This CDR3 comprises 17 residues. Trimming removed 5 bases from V and 6 bases from J, with 23 bases in between. Germline V gene lookup returns CDR1 MNHEY and CDR2 SVGEGT.

This rearrangement joins TRBV5-1 to TRBJ2-7; perhaps TRBD1 as D (6 bases). The CDR3 is made up of 14 amino acids. The V gene lost 4 bases and the J gene lost 1 base, with 12 bases spanning the gap. Germline CDR1 reads SGHRS; CDR2 reads YFSETQ. The CDR3 nucleotides are TGCGCCAGCAGCCCTTCGGGACAATCCTACGAGCAGTACTTC. Protein product: CASSPSGQSYEQYF. Drawing the rest from reference TRBV5-1 and TRBJ2-7, the complete variable domain is KAGVTQTPRYLIKTRGQQVTLSCSPISGHRSVSWYQQTPGQGLQFLFEYFSETQRNKGNFPGRFSGRQFSNSRSEMNVSTLELGDSALYLCASSPSGQSYEQYFGPGTRLTVT.

This clone came up a few times. The rearrangement joins TRBV2 to TRBJ1-2; 7 bases align to TRBD1. Per the germline V gene, CDR1 is SNHLY and CDR2 is FYNNEI. The CDR3 has 14 amino acids. The J segment lost 8 bases and the V segment lost 6 bases, leaving 12 bases of the junction unmatched. CDR3 residues: CASSAGQARGGYTF. The CDR3 bases are TGTGCCAGCAGCGCCGGACAGGCCCGGGGGGGCTACACCTTC.

The gene calls are TRBV13 and TRBJ2-6, with a tentative D call TRBD2 (6 bases). Germline CDR1 PRHDT, CDR2 FYEKMQ (reference sequence). This CDR3 has 18 amino acids. V was cut by 0 bases and J by 0 bases, with 12 bases left in between. The CDR3 sequence: CASSLGEWGLSGANVLTF. The CDR3 DNA reads TGTGCCAGCAGCTTAGGGGAGTGGGGACTCTCTGGGGCCAACGTCCTGACTTTC.

V is TRBV11-2 and J is TRBJ1-2, with D tentatively TRBD1 (5 bases). Trimming shortened V by 5 bases and J by 8 bases, and 18 bases separated the two germline ends. The CDR3 spans 14 residues. Germline CDR1 is SGHAT and CDR2 is FQNNGV. CDR3 coding DNA: TGTGCCAGCAGCCTTGCCGGGCGGGACGAAGGCTACACCTTC. This sequence encodes CASSLAGRDEGYTF.

This chain connects TRBV7-6 to TRBJ1-3, with D uncertain. Looked up from germline, CDR1 is SGHVS and CDR2 is FNYEAQ. V shed 5 bases and J shed 0 bases, with 14 bases lying between them. This CDR3 has 16 amino acids. CDR3 in amino acids: CASSEEVASSGNTIYF. CDR3 sequence (DNA): TGTGCCAGCAGCGAAGAAGTGGCAAGCTCTGGAAACACCATATATTTT.

This chain uses TRBV27 with TRBJ1-1; a possible D gene is TRBD1 (5 bases). V gave up 3 bases and J gave up 0 bases, with 11 bases separating them. CDR1 MNHEY and CDR2 SMNVEV come from the germline V gene (reference sequence). The CDR3 has 15 residues. CDR3 DNA sequence: TGTGCCAGCAGTTTTACGGGGGACCTGAACACTGAAGCTTTCTTT. Translating gives CASSFTGDLNTEAFF.

V gene TRBV11-2 combines with J gene TRBJ2-3; 7 bases fit TRBD2. CDR3 length equals 17 residues. Germline V gives CDR1 SGHAT, CDR2 FQNNGV. The V gene end was trimmed by 5 bases and the J gene end by 2 bases; junction bases not matched to a gene: 13. In DNA form, the CDR3 reads TGTGCCAGCAGCCGAGGAAGTGGAGCGGGGCACACAGATACGCAGTATTTT. Protein sequence: CASSRGSGAGHTDTQYF.

This chain links TRBV28 with TRBJ1-1; TRBD1 aligns across 12 bases. Germline V gene sequence: CDR1 MDHEN, CDR2 SYDVKM. The ends lost 6 bases at V and 1 base at J; junction bases unmatched: 3. This CDR3 has 15 residues. The CDR3 nucleotides read TGTGCCAGCAGGGGGACAGGGGGCGGGAACACTGAAGCTTTCTTT. Translation: CASRGTGGGNTEAFF.

This clone was found a few times. CDR3 sequence (DNA): TGTGCCAGCAGCTTCCCCCGGGGGGGGCCGGGCGGGGAGCTGTTTTTT. This translates into CASSFPRGGPGGELFF. The V gene is TRBV5-4, the J gene TRBJ2-2; 8 bases are a match to TRBD2. CDR1 and CDR2 (germline): SGHNT, YYREEE (reference sequence). The CDR3 is made up of 16 amino acids. J gave up 7 bases and V 2 bases, and 10 bases lay outside the gene matches.

The rearrangement uses TRBV11-3 and TRBJ1-1; 7 bases match TRBD1. Germline V gene lookup returns CDR1 SGHNT and CDR2 YENEEA. The V gene end was trimmed by 4 bases and the J gene end by 5 bases; junction bases not matched to a gene: 10. This CDR3 has 15 amino acids. The CDR3 DNA reads as TGTGCCAGCAGCTCGGGGACAGCCTTAAAGACTGAAGCTTTCTTT. Its protein is CASSSGTALKTEAFF.

The chain combines TRBV15 with TRBJ2-2; tentative D call: TRBD1 (6 bases). Trimming took 0 bases from V and 5 from J, leaving 13 bases between them. Germline V gene sequence: CDR1 LNHNV, CDR2 YYDKDF (reference sequence). The CDR3 has 16 residues. CDR3 region: CATSRDGGQSTGELFF. In nucleotides, the CDR3 is TGTGCCACCAGCAGAGATGGTGGACAGTCAACCGGGGAGCTGTTTTTT. The whole variable domain, remainder taken from reference TRBV15 and TRBJ2-2, is DAMVIQNPRYQVTQFGKPVTLSCSQTLNHNVMYWYQQKSSQAPKLLFHYYDKDFNNEADTPDNFQSRRPNTSFCFLDIRSPGLGDTAMYLCATSRDGGQSTGELFFGEGSRLTVL.

This chain links TRBV6-5 with TRBJ2-7, with D possibly matching TRBD1 (5 bases). Trimming shortened V by 6 bases and J by 2 bases, and 17 bases separated the two germline ends. The CDR3 runs 15 residues. CDR1 and CDR2 from the germline V gene are MNHEY and SVGAGI. CDR3 protein: CASSSLQGSPYEQYF. CDR3 bases: TGTGCCAGCAGCTCACTCCAGGGAAGTCCCTACGAGCAGTACTTC.

V gene TRBV28 combines with J gene TRBJ1-1; 9 bases match TRBD1. In germline, CDR1 is MDHEN, CDR2 SYDVKM. Trimming removed 4 bases from V and 5 bases from J; junction bases left unmatched: 14. This CDR3 is 17 amino acids long. The chain's CDR3 is CASSSPVTGTGRTEAFF. The CDR3 DNA is TGTGCCAGCAGTTCGCCAGTGACCGGGACAGGGAGAACTGAAGCTTTCTTT.

The chain has TRBV7-9 and TRBJ1-5, with unresolved D. V was cut by 3 bases and J by 6 bases, with 6 bases left in between. This CDR3 spans 12 amino acids. Germline V gene data show CDR1 as SEHNR and CDR2 as FQNEAQ (reference sequence). The CDR3 DNA sequence: TGTGCCAGCAGCTTGTCGGTTCAGCCCCAGCATTTT. Its protein product is CASSLSVQPQHF.

The rearrangement uses TRBV3-1 (or the pseudogene TRBV3-2) and TRBJ1-1; TRBD1 matches at 7 bases. The junction had 8 bases not matched to a gene; V was cut back by 4 bases and J by 6 bases. CDR1 and CDR2 (germline): LGHDT, YNNKEL (reference sequence). The CDR3 is 14 amino acids. CDR3 amino acids: CASSLGQRASEAFF. The CDR3, as DNA: TGTGCCAGCAGCCTGGGACAGCGCGCCTCTGAAGCTTTCTTT.

The genes are TRBV5-4 and TRBJ2-5; a weak D match, TRBD2 (6 bases). Germline V gene lookup returns CDR1 SGHNT and CDR2 YYREEE (reference sequence). The V and J ends lost 2 bases and 14 bases respectively, with 16 bases between them. CDR3 length: 12 residues. DNA of the CDR3: TGTGCCAGCAGCTTCGGAGAGCGGGTCCCCTACTTC. It is translated as CASSFGERVPYF. Drawing the rest from reference TRBV5-4 and TRBJ2-5, the complete variable domain is ETGVTQSPTHLIKTRGQQVTLRCSSQSGHNTVSWYQQALGQGPQFIFQYYREEENGRGNFPPRFSGLQFPNYSSELNVNALELDDSALYLCASSFGERVPYFGPGTRLLVL.

This clone was seen only a few times. The chain carries TRBV2 and TRBJ1-2; D possibly corresponds to TRBD1 (6 bases). CDR1 and CDR2 (germline): SNHLY, FYNNEI. The CDR3 runs 14 residues. Between the trimmed V and J ends, which lost 2 bases and 2 bases, there was a span of 9 bases. CDR3 in amino acids: CASSERRGNYGYTF. The CDR3 coding sequence is TGTGCCAGCAGTGAACGCAGGGGAAACTATGGCTACACCTTC.

The chain employs TRBV5-1 and TRBJ2-1, with 8 positions matching TRBD2. With V trimmed by 3 bases and J by 10 bases, 12 bases remained unmatched. The CDR3 runs 15 residues. Germline loops: CDR1 SGHRS, CDR2 YFSETQ. The CDR3 DNA sequence: TGCGCCAGCAGCTCCGGGGGGGGCGCTAGCGGGGAGCAGTTCTTC. This encodes CASSSGGGASGEQFF.

In this sample, this clone turned up a few times. This chain joins TRBV7-3 and TRBJ2-1; D perhaps matches TRBD2 (6 bases). Germline V lookup: CDR1 SGHTA, CDR2 FQGTGA. The CDR3 covers 15 residues. V dropped 5 bases and J dropped 0 bases, with 11 bases sitting between them. The CDR3 DNA sequence: TGTGCCAGCAGCGCTAGCGACGGCTCCTACAATGAGCAGTTCTTC. The encoded protein is CASSASDGSYNEQFF.